The 25 T cell receptor beta chains listed next were all sequenced from one sample in a study of T cell repertoires in aging, cancer and after chemotherapy. The template was genomic DNA from peripheral blood, not RNA. Multiplex touch-down PCR with TRB-A/B primers amplified rearranged V-D-J TRB sequences. TCRdb independently ran MiXCR on the multiplex PCR reads; one entry per CDR3 protein. The repertoire has roughly 2,000 distinct CDR3 sequences, around 27% of them found once; the top ten carry around an eighth. Sequenced material: blood. The receptor source for this set is a human donor in good health.

This clonotype is deemed medium-sized. The rearrangement joins TRBV5-4 to TRBJ1-4; 7 nucleotides align to TRBD1. Losses at the gene ends were 4 bases for V and 8 bases for J; bases not matched to a gene: 8. Germline CDR1 SGHNT, CDR2 YYREEE (reference sequence). The CDR3 runs to 14 residues. CDR3 nucleotide sequence: TGTGCCAGCAGCCAGACAGGGTTGAGGGAAAAACTGTTTTTT. Encoded protein: CASSQTGLREKLFF.

The rearrangement uses TRBV5-6 and TRBJ2-1; TRBD2 agrees at 10 bases. The CDR3 length is 16 residues. Germline-derived CDR1 and CDR2 are SGHDT and YYEEEE. The trim removed 3 bases at V and 5 bases at J, leaving 8 bases unmatched. CDR3 region: CASSSGGLAPNNEQFF. CDR3 DNA sequence: TGTGCCAGCAGCTCGGGGGGACTAGCGCCGAACAATGAGCAGTTCTTC.

In its sample, this clonotype is medium-sized. The J gene is TRBJ1-2, the V gene TRBV19; D gene unclear. CDR1 LNHDA and CDR2 SQIVND come from the germline V gene (reference sequence). There are 13 residues in the CDR3. Trimming took off 6 bases at V and 5 bases at J, with 13 bases between the two ends. CDR3 sequence: CASRQTEAYGYTF. The CDR3 DNA sequence: TGTGCCAGTAGGCAAACGGAGGCTTATGGCTACACCTTC.

The V and J genes are TRBV7-9 and TRBJ1-2; 8 nucleotides line up with TRBD1. V shed 6 bases, J shed 7 bases, and the junction held 10 bases outside the gene matches. The CDR3 loop spans 14 amino acids. Looked up from germline, CDR1 is SEHNR and CDR2 is FQNEAQ (reference sequence). Here the CDR3 DNA reads TGTGCCAGCAGACACTCAGGGGGCTTGGGTGGCTACACCTTC. Its protein product is CASRHSGGLGGYTF.

Note on this clonotype: One end of the junction varies from germline; a read error may be responsible. The rearrangement uses TRBV5-6 and TRBJ2-2, with D maybe TRBD1 (6 bases). CDR1 is SGHDT and CDR2 is YYEEEE in the germline V gene. The CDR3 is 14 amino acids. The CDR3 here is CASSPGQLTGELFF. DNA for the CDR3: TGCGCCAGCAGCCCGGGACAACTCACCGGGGAGCTGTTTTTT.

On this clonotype itself: A much bigger clone sits one base away, suggesting this may be a read error. The chain has TRBV27 and TRBJ1-4, with D hard to call. This CDR3 region has 14 residues. Per the germline V gene, CDR1 is MNHEY and CDR2 is SMNVEV (reference sequence). Trimming pared 2 bases from V and 11 bases from J, leaving 15 bases between. The CDR3 spells CASSLGVCTMKLFF. CDR3 DNA: TGTGCCAGCAGTTTAGGCGTCTGCACGATGAAACTGTTTTTT. The complete variable domain, with remaining parts taken from reference TRBV27 and TRBJ1-4, reads EAQVTQNPRYLITVTGKKLTVTCSQNMNHEYMSWYRQDPGLGLRQIYYSMNVEVTDKGDVPEGYKVSRKEKRNFPLILESPSPNQTSLYFCASSLGVCTMKLFFGSGTQLSVL.

This rearrangement joins TRBV28 to TRBJ1-3; 8 bases are shared with TRBD1. Trimming cost V 4 bases and J 2 bases; bases outside gene matches: 4. From germline, CDR1 is MDHEN and CDR2 SYDVKM. This CDR3 has 15 residues. The CDR3 here is CASSYRGVTGNTIYF. CDR3 nucleotide sequence: TGTGCCAGCAGTTACAGGGGGGTTACTGGAAACACCATATATTTT.

A word on this clonotype: This could be a read error, since a much larger clone is one nucleotide away. V is TRBV5-6 and J is TRBJ2-5; D remains ambiguous. Germline V gives CDR1 SGHDT, CDR2 YYEEEE. CDR3 size: 12 residues. The V gene lost 1 base and the J gene lost 7 bases, with 8 bases spanning the gap. CDR3 sequence: CASSLQSATQYF. The CDR3 DNA is TGTGCCAGCAGCTTGCAATCGGCGACCCAGTACTTC.

The chain is built from TRBV19 and TRBJ2-1; TRBD2 matches 12 bases. CDR3 length: 17 residues. Per germline, CDR1 LNHDA and CDR2 SQIVND (reference sequence). The trim removed 3 bases at V and 7 bases at J, leaving 10 bases unmatched. CDR3 in amino acids: CASSIQLFGLAGNEQFF. DNA of the CDR3: TGTGCCAGTAGTATTCAGTTGTTCGGACTAGCGGGGAATGAGCAGTTCTTC. Combining the CDR3 with reference TRBV19 and TRBJ2-1 gives the whole variable domain DGGITQSPKYLFRKEGQNVTLSCEQNLNHDAMYWYRQDPGQGLRLIYYSQIVNDFQKGDIAEGYSVSREKKESFPLTVTSAQKNPTAFYLCASSIQLFGLAGNEQFFGPGTRLTVL.

The chain uses TRBV28 and TRBJ1-3, with TRBD1 matching over 10 bases. Germline lookup yields CDR1 MDHEN and CDR2 SYDVKM. The CDR3 contains 15 residues. The trim removed 5 bases at V and 3 bases at J, leaving 4 bases unmatched. The CDR3 sequence: CASSRQGAGGNTIYF. The CDR3 coding sequence is TGTGCCAGCAGTAGACAGGGGGCAGGTGGAAACACCATATATTTT.

The chain has TRBV7-6 and TRBJ2-7; D is unclear. The germline gives CDR1 SGHVS, CDR2 FNYEAQ. V dropped 2 bases and J dropped 5 bases, with 13 bases sitting between them. This CDR3 comprises 14 residues. DNA for the CDR3: TGTGCCAGCAGCTTACTCGCTCGGAGTGACGAGCAGTACTTC. It codes for CASSLLARSDEQYF.

This chain uses TRBV10-3 with TRBJ1-4, with TRBD1 as a possible D gene (6 bases). The CDR3 is 13 amino acids. V was trimmed by 11 bases and J by 7 bases, leaving 17 bases between them. Germline V gene lookup returns CDR1 ENHRY and CDR2 SYGVKD. The CDR3 DNA reads TGTGCCTCCCACGCCGAACAGGGTGAAAAACTGTTTTTT. It translates to CASHAEQGEKLFF.

By share of the sample, this clonotype is large. The chain recombines TRBV6-5 with TRBJ1-2, with D possibly being TRBD1 (5 bases). Looked up from germline, CDR1 is MNHEY and CDR2 is SVGAGI. The V gene lost 2 bases and the J gene lost 4 bases, with 11 bases spanning the gap. The CDR3 length is 14 residues. The CDR3 loop reads CASSYRDRTYGYTF. The CDR3 DNA reads as TGTGCCAGCAGTTACCGGGACCGAACCTATGGCTACACCTTC.

This clonotype is large within its sample. The rearrangement uses TRBV11-1 and TRBJ2-7; 9 bases are shared with TRBD1. V lost 1 base, J lost 4 bases, and 5 bases stayed unmatched. From germline, CDR1 is SGHAT and CDR2 FQDESV (reference sequence). There are 15 residues in the CDR3. The CDR3 region has the DNA TGTGCCAGCAGCTTAGGAACCGGGACAGGGTACGAGCAGTACTTC. Translating gives CASSLGTGTGYEQYF.

This clonotype is large in the sample. V is TRBV15 and J is TRBJ1-2, with a weak D call TRBD1 (5 bases). With 3 bases removed from V and 6 bases from J, the gap between germline ends came to 14 bases. This CDR3 has 14 amino acids. The V gene's germline CDR1 is LNHNV and CDR2 YYDKDF (reference sequence). The CDR3 is CATSRDMGMDGYTF. The CDR3 DNA is TGTGCCACCAGCAGGGACATGGGGATGGATGGCTACACCTTC.

This clonotype is judged medium-sized. The chain joins TRBV27 to TRBJ2-3; no firm D call. Between the trimmed V and J ends, which lost 1 base and 3 bases, there was a span of 8 bases. The germline V gene encodes CDR1 MNHEY and CDR2 SMNVEV (reference sequence). The CDR3 has 14 amino acids. The DNA of the CDR3 is TGTGCCAGCAGTTTATTATGGGGAACAGATACGCAGTATTTT. Translating gives CASSLLWGTDTQYF.

In this sample, this clonotype is medium-sized. The rearrangement joins TRBV6-6 to TRBJ1-4; no clear D. Trimming shortened V by 6 bases and J by 7 bases, and 18 bases separated the two germline ends. CDR3 length equals 15 residues. Germline CDR1 reads MNHNY; CDR2 reads SVGAGI (reference sequence). The CDR3 region has the DNA TGTGCCAGCAGCTCCCTCACAAACGGAGGTGAAAAACTGTTTTTT. This sequence encodes CASSSLTNGGEKLFF.

As for this clonotype: This may come from a read error, since a much larger clone is one base off. In DNA, the CDR3 is TGTGCCATTGGAAACCAAGAGACCCAGTACTTC. It is translated as CAIGNQETQYF. The chain uses TRBV19 and TRBJ2-5; D is undetermined. Between the trimmed V and J ends, which lost 10 bases and 0 bases, there was a span of 6 bases. Germline V lookup: CDR1 LNHDA, CDR2 SQIVND (reference sequence). This CDR3 is built from 11 residues.

V gene TRBV5-1 combines with J gene TRBJ2-5, with 15 nucleotides matching TRBD2. Trimming took 4 bases from V and 3 from J; bases not matched to a gene: 4. The length of the CDR3 is 16 residues. Germline values: CDR1 SGHRS, CDR2 YFSETQ. Here the CDR3 DNA reads TGCGCCAGCAGCAGGGGACTAGCGGGGGGCAAAGAGACCCAGTACTTC. This translates into CASSRGLAGGKETQYF.

This clonotype is large (0.1 to 1%) by share. The chain has TRBV19 and TRBJ2-3, with D possibly called TRBD1 or TRBD2 (5 bases each). Trimming cost V 3 bases and J 7 bases, with 17 bases left between them. The V gene's germline CDR1 is LNHDA and CDR2 SQIVND (reference sequence). The CDR3 sequence is 15 residues long. As DNA, the CDR3 is TGTGCCAGTAGTATTGGGACCCCCCCTGAAAATACGCAGTATTTT. It encodes CASSIGTPPENTQYF.

This chain links TRBV21-1 with TRBJ2-5. TRBV21-1 is flagged as a pseudogene. This CDR3 comprises 17 residues. CDR3 sequence: CASSKGLSRSNLETQYF. The CDR3 DNA reads TGTGCCAGCAGCAAGGGTTTATCAAGGTCGAACCTGGAGACCCAGTACTTC.

The chain uses TRBV7-3 and TRBJ1-6, with unresolved D. CDR1 and CDR2 from the germline V gene are SGHTA and FQGTGA. The V gene lost 1 base and the J gene lost 4 bases, with 8 bases spanning the gap. CDR3 length: 15 amino acids. CDR3 protein: CASSLIGDYNSPLHF. The CDR3 coding sequence is TGTGCCAGCAGCTTAATCGGAGATTATAATTCACCCCTCCACTTT. The full variable domain, rest sourced from reference TRBV7-3 and TRBJ1-6, is GAGVSQTPSNKVTEKGKYVELRCDPISGHTALYWYRQSLGQGPEFLIYFQGTGAADDSGLPNDRFFAVRPEGSVSTLKIQRTERGDSAVYLCASSLIGDYNSPLHFGNGTRLTVT.

V gene TRBV7-2 combines with J gene TRBJ2-6; TRBD1 aligns across 12 bases. From germline, CDR1 is SGHTA and CDR2 FQGNSA. Trimming cost V 4 bases and J 0 bases; bases outside gene matches: 4. The CDR3 contains 18 residues. CDR3 sequence reads: CASSSGTGGISGANVLTF. CDR3 nucleotide sequence: TGTGCCAGCAGCTCCGGGACAGGGGGCATCTCTGGGGCCAACGTCCTGACTTTC.

J is TRBJ1-2 and V is TRBV10-1; 8 bases align to TRBD1. With V trimmed by 3 bases and J by 4 bases, 4 bases remained unmatched. Germline values: CDR1 WNHNN, CDR2 SYGVQD (reference sequence). The CDR3 extends over 14 amino acids. CDR3 sequence reads: CASSDRGRGYGYTF. In DNA, the CDR3 is TGCGCCAGCAGTGACAGGGGGCGAGGCTATGGCTACACCTTC.

The V gene is TRBV12-3 or TRBV12-4, the J gene TRBJ1-5, with D unresolved. There are 13 residues in the CDR3. V gave up 6 bases and J gave up 4 bases, with 10 bases separating them. Here the CDR3 DNA reads TGTGCCAGCAGCGACCTGGCAAATCAGCCCCAGCATTTT. Translated, it gives CASSDLANQPQHF.